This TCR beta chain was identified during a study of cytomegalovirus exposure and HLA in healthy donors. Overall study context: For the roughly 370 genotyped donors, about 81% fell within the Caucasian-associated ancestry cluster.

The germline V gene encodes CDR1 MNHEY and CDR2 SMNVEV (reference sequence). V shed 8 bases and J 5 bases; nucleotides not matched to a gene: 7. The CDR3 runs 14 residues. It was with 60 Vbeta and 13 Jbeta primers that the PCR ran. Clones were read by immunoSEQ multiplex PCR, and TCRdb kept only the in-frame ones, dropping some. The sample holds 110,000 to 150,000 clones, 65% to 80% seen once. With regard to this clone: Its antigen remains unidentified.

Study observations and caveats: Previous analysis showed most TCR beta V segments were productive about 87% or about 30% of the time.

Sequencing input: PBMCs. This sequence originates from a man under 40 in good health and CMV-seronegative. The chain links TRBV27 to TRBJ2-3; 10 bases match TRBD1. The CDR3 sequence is CASGRQGAIDTQYF. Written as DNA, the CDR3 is TGTGCCAGCGGAAGACAGGGGGCAATAGATACGCAGTATTTT.